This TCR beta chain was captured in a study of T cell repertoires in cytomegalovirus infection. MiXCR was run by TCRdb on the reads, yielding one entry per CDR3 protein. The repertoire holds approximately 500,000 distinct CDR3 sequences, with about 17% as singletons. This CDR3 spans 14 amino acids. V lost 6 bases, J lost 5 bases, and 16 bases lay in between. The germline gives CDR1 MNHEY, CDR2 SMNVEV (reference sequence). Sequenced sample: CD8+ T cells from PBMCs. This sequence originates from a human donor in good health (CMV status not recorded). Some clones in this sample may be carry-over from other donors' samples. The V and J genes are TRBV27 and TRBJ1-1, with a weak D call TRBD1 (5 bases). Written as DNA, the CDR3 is TGTGCCAGCAGCGGGATCGGGGGGGGGACTGAAGCTTTCTTT. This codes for CASSGIGGGTEAFF.